The 3 T cell receptor beta chains reported below all come from one sample, sequenced in a study of cytomegalovirus exposure and HLA in healthy donors. The study ran its PCR with 60 Vbeta and 13 Jbeta primers. Here immunoSEQ multiplex PCR was the method, and the copy in TCRdb shows in-frame clones only, minus some. This table has roughly 80,000 clones, around two thirds appearing once. The specimen was PBMCs. All receptors derive from a woman between 50 and 59 years old in good health and CMV-seropositive.

The sample holds a few counts of this clone. This chain uses TRBV4-1 with TRBJ2-1; possible D gene TRBD2, 6 bases. This CDR3 region has 17 residues. The ends were cut back, 0 bases at V and 4 bases at J, with 16 bases in the middle. Germline V CDR1 and CDR2: MGHRA, YSYEKL. In nucleotides, the CDR3 is TGCGCCAGCAGCCAAGAGCCCCTTGGCGGGGATTACAATGAGCAGTTCTTC. Protein: CASSQEPLGGDYNEQFF.

The V gene is TRBV30, the J gene TRBJ1-5; 7 bases agree with TRBD1. V lost 0 bases to trimming and J lost 7 bases; unmatched junction nucleotides: 3. This CDR3 has 13 residues. CDR1 is GTSNPN and CDR2 is SVGIG in the germline V gene (reference sequence). CDR3 protein: CAWSVQGRQPQHF. The CDR3 bases are TGTGCCTGGAGTGTACAGGGGAGACAGCCCCAGCATTTT. The full variable domain, completed using reference TRBV30 and TRBJ1-5, is SQTIHQWPATLVQPVGSPLSLECTVEGTSNPNLYWYRQAAGRGLQLLFYSVGIGQISSEVPQNLSASRPQDRQFILSSKKLLLSDSGFYLCAWSVQGRQPQHFGDGTRLSIL.

This rearrangement joins TRBV6-5 to TRBJ1-1; D might be TRBD1 (6 bases). Germline CDR1 reads MNHEY; CDR2 reads SVGAGI. The CDR3 runs 13 residues. With 8 bases removed from V and 7 bases from J, the gap between germline ends came to 17 bases. DNA of the CDR3: TGTGCCAGCTGCAATCCGGGACACTATGAAGCTTTCTTT. Its translation: CASCNPGHYEAFF.